The 13 T cell receptor beta chains below come from one sample, sequenced in a study of cytomegalovirus exposure and HLA in healthy donors. TCRdb keeps only in-frame clones here, not all; method: immunoSEQ multiplex PCR. The sample includes roughly 45,000 clones, about 94% of them seen just once. The sequencing input was PBMCs. These receptors were taken from a man younger than 30 in good health and CMV-seronegative.

This clone appeared a single time. The chain joins TRBV5-3 to TRBJ1-5; D is unclear. TRBV5-3 has ORF status, its function being uncertain. V gave up 2 bases and J gave up 0 bases, with 6 bases separating them. This CDR3 has 14 amino acids. CDR3 amino acids: CARSLYYSNQPQHF. In nucleotides, the CDR3 is TGTGCCAGAAGCTTATATTATAGCAATCAGCCCCAGCATTTT.

This clone came up once. This CDR3 reads CASIRGTGYQPQHF. In nucleotides, the CDR3 is TGTGCCAGCATCCGGGGGACGGGCTATCAGCCCCAGCATTTT. This chain connects TRBV28 to TRBJ1-5, with a weak D call TRBD1 (5 bases). The CDR3 extends over 14 amino acids. The V gene's germline CDR1 is MDHEN and CDR2 SYDVKM. Trimming pared 7 bases from V and 5 bases from J, leaving 15 bases between.

This chain links TRBV9 with TRBJ1-6, with D unclear. Per germline, CDR1 SGDLS and CDR2 YYNGEE. V was cut by 0 bases and J by 7 bases, with 8 bases left in between. The CDR3 sequence is 14 residues long. This chain's CDR3 is CASSVEQTNSPLHF. DNA of the CDR3: TGTGCCAGCAGCGTAGAACAGACAAATTCACCCCTCCACTTT.

V usage is TRBV14 and J usage is TRBJ2-3, with D tentatively TRBD2 (5 bases). Germline CDR1 and CDR2: SGHDN and FVKESK. The CDR3 is 18 residues long. V was cut by 0 bases and J by 2 bases, with 18 bases left in between. The CDR3 here is CASSQDRAGMRSTDTQYF. For the CDR3, the DNA is TGTGCCAGCAGCCAAGATAGGGCCGGGATGCGATCCACAGATACGCAGTATTTT.

This chain links TRBV7-9 with TRBJ2-7; the match to TRBD2 covers 9 bases. Per germline, CDR1 SEHNR and CDR2 FQNEAQ (reference sequence). CDR3 length equals 13 residues. V lost 5 bases, J lost 5 bases, and 4 bases stayed unmatched. The CDR3 DNA is TGTGCCAGCAGCATAACTAGCGGGCACGAGCAGTACTTC. Translated: CASSITSGHEQYF.

Of note for this clone: One end of the junction does not line up with germline, which may come from a read error. The chain recombines TRBV7-9 with TRBJ2-3, with D possibly TRBD1 on 6 matching bases. CDR1 and CDR2 (germline): SEHNR, FQNEAQ (reference sequence). This CDR3 has 14 amino acids. The CDR3: CASIRGGSKDTQYF. The CDR3 DNA sequence: TGTGCCAGCATCCGAGGGGGTAGCAAAGATACGCAGTATTTT. The entire variable domain, with the rest obtained from reference TRBV7-9 and TRBJ2-3, is as follows: DTGVSQNPRHKITKRGQNVTFRCDPISEHNRLYWYRQTLGQGPEFLTYFQNEAQLEKSRLLSDRFSAERPKGSFSTLEIQRTEQGDSAMYLCASIRGGSKDTQYFGPGTRLTVL.

The rearrangement uses TRBV27 and TRBJ2-1, with D maybe TRBD2 (5 bases). The CDR3 is 11 residues long. Trimming removed 5 bases from V and 9 bases from J, with 8 bases in between. Germline CDR1 MNHEY, CDR2 SMNVEV (reference sequence). The CDR3 sequence is CASSTGIEQFF. The CDR3, as DNA: TGTGCCAGCAGTACGGGGATTGAGCAGTTCTTC.

CDR3 region: CASSLDPDSSYEQYF. The CDR3 bases are TGTGCCAGCAGCCTGGACCCAGACAGCTCCTACGAGCAGTACTTC. The chain employs TRBV5-4 and TRBJ2-7, with D possibly TRBD1 on 5 matching bases. CDR1 and CDR2 (germline): SGHNT, YYREEE (reference sequence). This CDR3 is built from 15 residues. V lost 4 bases, J lost 0 bases, and 14 bases lay in between.

This chain joins TRBV5-6 and TRBJ2-3; 7 bases match TRBD2. CDR1 is SGHDT, CDR2 YYEEEE, per germline. Losses at the gene ends were 0 bases for V and 5 bases for J; bases not matched to a gene: 3. This CDR3 has 14 residues. This CDR3 is CASSLVAGVDTQYF. DNA of the CDR3: TGTGCCAGCAGCTTGGTGGCGGGAGTAGATACGCAGTATTTT.

The gene calls are TRBV6-6 and TRBJ2-1, with 7 bases matching TRBD2. CDR3 length equals 14 residues. Germline V lookup: CDR1 MNHNY, CDR2 SVGAGI (reference sequence). The V segment lost 7 bases and the J segment 1 base; nucleotides outside the gene matches: 4. The CDR3 loop reads CASTPLASYNEQFF. In nucleotides, the CDR3 is TGTGCCAGCACCCCACTAGCGTCCTACAATGAGCAGTTCTTC.

The chain has TRBV27 and TRBJ2-7, with TRBD2 identical over 10 bases. This CDR3 is built from 14 residues. The V and J ends lost 4 bases and 1 base, in that order; junction bases with no gene match: 1. Per germline, CDR1 MNHEY and CDR2 SMNVEV (reference sequence). In nucleotides, the CDR3 is TGTGCCAGCAGTTCACTAGCGGGGTCCTACGAGCAGTACTTC. Amino acids: CASSSLAGSYEQYF.

V gene TRBV11-3 combines with J gene TRBJ2-1; 10 bases are shared with TRBD1. The CDR3 is 14 amino acids. Per germline, CDR1 SGHNT and CDR2 YENEEA. V dropped 5 bases and J dropped 7; count of bases not matched to a gene: 5. The CDR3 here is CASSGDRGRNEQFF. DNA of the CDR3: TGTGCCAGCAGCGGGGACAGGGGAAGGAATGAGCAGTTCTTC.

This chain uses TRBV6-5 with TRBJ1-2, with a weak D call TRBD1 (6 bases). Looked up from germline, CDR1 is MNHEY and CDR2 is SVGAGI. The V end lost 0 bases, the J end lost 4 bases, and 9 bases lay between the germline ends. There are 14 residues in the CDR3. In nucleotides, the CDR3 is TGTGCCAGCAGTTACTCTCGGGACACCTATGGCTACACCTTC. Protein: CASSYSRDTYGYTF.